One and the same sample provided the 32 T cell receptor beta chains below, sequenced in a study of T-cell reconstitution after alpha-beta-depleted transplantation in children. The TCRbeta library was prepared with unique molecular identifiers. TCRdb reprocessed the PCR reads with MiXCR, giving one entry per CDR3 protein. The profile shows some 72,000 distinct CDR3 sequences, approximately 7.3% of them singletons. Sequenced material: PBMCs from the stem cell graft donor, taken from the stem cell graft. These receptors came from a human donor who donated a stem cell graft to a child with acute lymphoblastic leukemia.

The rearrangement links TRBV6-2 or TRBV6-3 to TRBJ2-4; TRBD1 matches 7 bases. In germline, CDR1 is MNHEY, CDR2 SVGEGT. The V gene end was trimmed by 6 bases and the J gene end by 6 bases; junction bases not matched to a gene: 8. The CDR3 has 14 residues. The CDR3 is CASSPGQEINIQYF. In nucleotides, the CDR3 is TGTGCCAGCAGCCCCGGACAGGAGATAAACATTCAGTACTTC.

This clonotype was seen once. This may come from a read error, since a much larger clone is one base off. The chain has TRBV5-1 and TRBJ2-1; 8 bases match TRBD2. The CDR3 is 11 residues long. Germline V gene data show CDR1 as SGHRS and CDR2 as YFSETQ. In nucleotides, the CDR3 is TGCGCCAGCAGCTTCGGGGGGGAGCGGTTCTTC. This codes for CASSFGGERFF.

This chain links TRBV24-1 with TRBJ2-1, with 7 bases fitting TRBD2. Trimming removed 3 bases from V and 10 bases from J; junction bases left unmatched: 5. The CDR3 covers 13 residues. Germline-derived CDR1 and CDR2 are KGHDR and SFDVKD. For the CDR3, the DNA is TGTGCCACCAGTGATCCGGGGAGGGGCGAGCAGTTCTTC. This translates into CATSDPGRGEQFF.

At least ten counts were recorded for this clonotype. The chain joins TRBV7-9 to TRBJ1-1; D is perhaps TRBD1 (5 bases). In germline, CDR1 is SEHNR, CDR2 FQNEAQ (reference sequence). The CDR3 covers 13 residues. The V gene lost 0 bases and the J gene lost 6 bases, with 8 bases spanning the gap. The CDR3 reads CASSLAPGSEAFF. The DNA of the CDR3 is TGTGCCAGCAGCTTAGCTCCAGGGTCTGAAGCTTTCTTT.

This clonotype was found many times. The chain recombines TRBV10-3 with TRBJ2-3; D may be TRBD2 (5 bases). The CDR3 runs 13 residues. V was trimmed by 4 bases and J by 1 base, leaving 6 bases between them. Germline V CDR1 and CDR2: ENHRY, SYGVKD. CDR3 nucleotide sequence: TGTGCCATCAGTGGAGCGGGCACAGATACGCAGTATTTT. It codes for CAISGAGTDTQYF.

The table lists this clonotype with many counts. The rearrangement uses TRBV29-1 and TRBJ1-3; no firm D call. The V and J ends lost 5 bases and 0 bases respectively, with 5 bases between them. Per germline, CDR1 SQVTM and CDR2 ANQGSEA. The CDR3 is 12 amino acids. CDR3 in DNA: TGCAGCGTTAGGCACTCTGGAAACACCATATATTTT. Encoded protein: CSVRHSGNTIYF.

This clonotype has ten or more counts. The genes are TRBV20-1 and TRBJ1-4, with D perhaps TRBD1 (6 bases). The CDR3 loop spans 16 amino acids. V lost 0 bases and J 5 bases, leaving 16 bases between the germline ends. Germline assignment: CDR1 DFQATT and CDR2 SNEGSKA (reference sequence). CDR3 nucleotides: TGCAGTGCTAGAGATGACCGAGGTCAGGGGAATGAAAAACTGTTTTTT. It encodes CSARDDRGQGNEKLFF.

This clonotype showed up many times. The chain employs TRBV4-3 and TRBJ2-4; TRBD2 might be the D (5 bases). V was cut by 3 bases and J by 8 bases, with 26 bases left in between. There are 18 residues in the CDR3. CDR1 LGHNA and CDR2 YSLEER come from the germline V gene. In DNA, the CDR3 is TGCGCCAGCAGCCAGGACCTCCCTCGATCGGGGAAGAGGGACATTCAGTACTTC. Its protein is CASSQDLPRSGKRDIQYF.

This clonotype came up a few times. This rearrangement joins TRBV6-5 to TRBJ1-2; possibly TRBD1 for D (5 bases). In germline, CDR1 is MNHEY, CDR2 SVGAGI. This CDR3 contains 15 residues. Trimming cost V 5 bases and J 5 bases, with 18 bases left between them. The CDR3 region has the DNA TGTGCCAGCAGTGCCCGGGACTCCTCTTCATATGGCTACACCTTC. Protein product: CASSARDSSSYGYTF.

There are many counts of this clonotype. CDR3 residues: CSDLQGAYGYTF. CDR3 nucleotides: TGCAGCGACCTACAGGGAGCGTATGGCTACACCTTC. The chain combines TRBV29-1 with TRBJ1-2; possible D gene TRBD1, 6 bases. CDR1 and CDR2 from the germline V gene are SQVTM and ANQGSEA. Trimming removed 7 bases at V and 5 bases at J, with 14 bases between. The CDR3 extends over 12 amino acids.

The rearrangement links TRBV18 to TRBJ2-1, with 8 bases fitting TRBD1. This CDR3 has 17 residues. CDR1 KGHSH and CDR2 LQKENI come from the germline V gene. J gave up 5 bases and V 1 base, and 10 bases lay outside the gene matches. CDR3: CASSPRPRQGLHNEQFF. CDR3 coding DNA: TGTGCCAGCTCACCACGGCCGAGACAGGGGCTCCACAATGAGCAGTTCTTC.

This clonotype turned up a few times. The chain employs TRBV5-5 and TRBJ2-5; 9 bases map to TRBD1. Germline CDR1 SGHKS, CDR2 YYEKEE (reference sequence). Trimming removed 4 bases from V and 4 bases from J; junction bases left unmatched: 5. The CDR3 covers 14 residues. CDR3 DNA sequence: TGTGCCAGCAGCATCCGGGACAGGGCAGAGACCCAGTACTTC. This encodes CASSIRDRAETQYF.

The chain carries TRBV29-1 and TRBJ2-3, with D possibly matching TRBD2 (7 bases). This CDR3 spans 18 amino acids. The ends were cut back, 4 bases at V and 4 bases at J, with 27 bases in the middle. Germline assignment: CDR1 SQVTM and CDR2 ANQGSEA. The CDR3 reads CSVGGGPGGLGWPDTQYF. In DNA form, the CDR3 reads TGCAGCGTTGGGGGGGGTCCTGGGGGCCTGGGCTGGCCAGATACGCAGTATTTT.

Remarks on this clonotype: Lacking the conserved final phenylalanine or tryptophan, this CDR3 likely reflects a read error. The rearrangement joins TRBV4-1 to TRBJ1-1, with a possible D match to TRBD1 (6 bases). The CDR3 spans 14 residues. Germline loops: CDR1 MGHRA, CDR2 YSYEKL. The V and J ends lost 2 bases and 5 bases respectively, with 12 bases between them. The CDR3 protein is CASSQSGGRTEAFL. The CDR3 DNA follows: TGCGCCAGCAGCCAAAGCGGGGGGCGGACTGAAGCTTTCTTG.

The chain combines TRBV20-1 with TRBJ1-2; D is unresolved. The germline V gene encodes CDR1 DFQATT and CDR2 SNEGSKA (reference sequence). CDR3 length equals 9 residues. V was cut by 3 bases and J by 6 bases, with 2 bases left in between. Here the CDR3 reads CSASDGYTF. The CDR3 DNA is TGCAGTGCTAGTGATGGCTACACCTTC.

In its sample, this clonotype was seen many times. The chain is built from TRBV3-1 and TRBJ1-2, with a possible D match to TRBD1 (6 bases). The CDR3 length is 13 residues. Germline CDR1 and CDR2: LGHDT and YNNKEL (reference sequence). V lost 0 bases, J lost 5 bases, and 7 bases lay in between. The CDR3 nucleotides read TGTGCCAGCAGCCAAGACAGGGGATATGGCTACACCTTC. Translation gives CASSQDRGYGYTF.

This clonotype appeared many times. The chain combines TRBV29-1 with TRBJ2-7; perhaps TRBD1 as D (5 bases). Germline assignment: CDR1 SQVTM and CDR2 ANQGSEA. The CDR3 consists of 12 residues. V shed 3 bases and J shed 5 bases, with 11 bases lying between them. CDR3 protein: CSVDQGPNEQYF. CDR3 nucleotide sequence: TGCAGCGTTGACCAGGGTCCCAACGAGCAGTACTTC.

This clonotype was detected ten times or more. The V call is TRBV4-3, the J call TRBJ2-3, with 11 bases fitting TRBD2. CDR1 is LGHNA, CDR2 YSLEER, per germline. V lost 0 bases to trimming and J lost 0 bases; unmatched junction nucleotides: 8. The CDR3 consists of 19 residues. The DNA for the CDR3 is TGCGCCAGCAGCCAAGATGGCCTAGCGGGGGGATCGAGCACAGATACGCAGTATTTT. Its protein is CASSQDGLAGGSSTDTQYF.

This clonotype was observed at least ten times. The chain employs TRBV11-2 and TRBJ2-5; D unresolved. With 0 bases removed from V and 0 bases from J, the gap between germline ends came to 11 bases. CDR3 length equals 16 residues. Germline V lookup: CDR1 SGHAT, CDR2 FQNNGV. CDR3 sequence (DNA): TGTGCCAGCAGCTTAGATCTGTCATGGTACCAAGAGACCCAGTACTTC. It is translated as CASSLDLSWYQETQYF.

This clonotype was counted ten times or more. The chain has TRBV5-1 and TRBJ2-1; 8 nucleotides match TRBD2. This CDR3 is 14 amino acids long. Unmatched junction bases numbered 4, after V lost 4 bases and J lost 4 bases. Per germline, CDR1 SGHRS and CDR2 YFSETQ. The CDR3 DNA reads TGCGCCAGCAGCAGGCAGCGGGGGTACAATGAGCAGTTCTTC. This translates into CASSRQRGYNEQFF.

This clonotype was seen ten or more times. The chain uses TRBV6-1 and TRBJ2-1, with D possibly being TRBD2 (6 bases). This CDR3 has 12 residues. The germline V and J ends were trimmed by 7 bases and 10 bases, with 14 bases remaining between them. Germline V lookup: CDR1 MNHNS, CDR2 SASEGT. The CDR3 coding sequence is TGTGCCAGCATTGTCAGGGCGGGGGAGCAGTTCTTC. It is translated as CASIVRAGEQFF.

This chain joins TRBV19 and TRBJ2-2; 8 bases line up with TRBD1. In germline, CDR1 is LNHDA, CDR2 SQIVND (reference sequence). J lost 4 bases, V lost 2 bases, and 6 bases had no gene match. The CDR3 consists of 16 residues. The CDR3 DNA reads TGTGCCAGTAGTATACAGGGGGCGCAGGGCACCGGGGAGCTGTTTTTT. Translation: CASSIQGAQGTGELFF.

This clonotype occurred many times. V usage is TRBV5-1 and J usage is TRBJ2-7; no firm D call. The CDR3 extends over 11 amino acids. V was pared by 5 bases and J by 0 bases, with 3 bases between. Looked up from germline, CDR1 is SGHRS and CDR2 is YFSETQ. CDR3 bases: TGCGCCAGCAGAGGCTCCTACGAGCAGTACTTC. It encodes CASRGSYEQYF.

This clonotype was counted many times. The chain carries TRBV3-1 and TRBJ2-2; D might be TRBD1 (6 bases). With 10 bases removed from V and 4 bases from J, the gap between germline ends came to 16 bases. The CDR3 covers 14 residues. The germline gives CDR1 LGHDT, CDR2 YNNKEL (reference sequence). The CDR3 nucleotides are TGTGCCACCAAAGGTACAGGGCCCACCGGGGAGCTGTTTTTT. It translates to CATKGTGPTGELFF.

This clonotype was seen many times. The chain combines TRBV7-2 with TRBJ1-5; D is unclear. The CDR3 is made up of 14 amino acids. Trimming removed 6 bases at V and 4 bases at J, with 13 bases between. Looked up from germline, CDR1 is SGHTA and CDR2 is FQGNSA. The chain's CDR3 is CASSQSTGNQPQHF. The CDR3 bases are TGTGCCAGCAGTCAATCAACGGGAAATCAGCCCCAGCATTTT.

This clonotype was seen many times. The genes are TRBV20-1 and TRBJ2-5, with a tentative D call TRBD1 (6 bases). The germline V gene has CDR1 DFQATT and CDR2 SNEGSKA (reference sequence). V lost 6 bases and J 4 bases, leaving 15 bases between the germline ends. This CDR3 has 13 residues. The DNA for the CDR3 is TGCAGTGCGAAGCTTACAGGGCTAGAGACCCAGTACTTC. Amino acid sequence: CSAKLTGLETQYF.

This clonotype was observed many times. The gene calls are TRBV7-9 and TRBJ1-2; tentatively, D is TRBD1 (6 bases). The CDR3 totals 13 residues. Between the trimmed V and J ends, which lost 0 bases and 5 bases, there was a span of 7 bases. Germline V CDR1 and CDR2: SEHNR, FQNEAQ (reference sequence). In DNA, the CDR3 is TGTGCCAGCAGCTTAGCCACAGGGTATGGCTACACCTTC. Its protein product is CASSLATGYGYTF.

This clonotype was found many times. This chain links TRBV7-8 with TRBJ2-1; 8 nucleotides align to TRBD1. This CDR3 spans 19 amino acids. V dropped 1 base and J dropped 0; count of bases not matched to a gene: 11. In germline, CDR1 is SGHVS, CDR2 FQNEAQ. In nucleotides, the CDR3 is TGTGCCAGCAGCTTAGAAGGGACAGGCTATTACAGCTCCTACAATGAGCAGTTCTTC. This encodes CASSLEGTGYYSSYNEQFF.

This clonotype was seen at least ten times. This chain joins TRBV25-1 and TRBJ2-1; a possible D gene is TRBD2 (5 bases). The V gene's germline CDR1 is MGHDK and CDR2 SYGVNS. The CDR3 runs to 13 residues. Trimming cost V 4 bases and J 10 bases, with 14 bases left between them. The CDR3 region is CASSGHSGTEQFF. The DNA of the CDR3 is TGTGCCAGCAGTGGCCACTCGGGAACGGAGCAGTTCTTC.

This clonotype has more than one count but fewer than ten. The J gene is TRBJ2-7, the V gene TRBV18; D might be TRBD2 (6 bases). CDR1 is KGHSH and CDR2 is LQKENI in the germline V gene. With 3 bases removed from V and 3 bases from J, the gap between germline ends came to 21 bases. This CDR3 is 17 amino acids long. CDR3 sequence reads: CASSPVGGGKTDYEQYF. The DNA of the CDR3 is TGTGCCAGCTCACCCGTTGGAGGCGGGAAAACCGACTACGAGCAGTACTTC.

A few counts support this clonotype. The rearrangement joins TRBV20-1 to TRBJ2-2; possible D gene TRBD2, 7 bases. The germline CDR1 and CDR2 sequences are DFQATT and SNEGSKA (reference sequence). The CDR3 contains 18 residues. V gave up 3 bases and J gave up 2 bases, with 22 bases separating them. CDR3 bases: TGCAGTGCTAGTCCCCCCGGGGAGGGGGTTTACAACACCGGGGAGCTGTTTTTT. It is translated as CSASPPGEGVYNTGELFF.

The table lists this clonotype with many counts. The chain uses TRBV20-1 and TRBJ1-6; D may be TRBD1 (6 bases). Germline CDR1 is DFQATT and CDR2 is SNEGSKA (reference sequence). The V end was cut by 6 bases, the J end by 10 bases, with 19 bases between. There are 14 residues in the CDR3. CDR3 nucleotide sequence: TGCAGTGCCATACCGGGACACGGGGGATCACCCCTCCACTTT. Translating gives CSAIPGHGGSPLHF.